These 25 T cell receptor beta chains share one sample of origin, sequenced in a study of blood T cell repertoires in COVID-19. Repertoires were generated with immunoSEQ multiplex PCR, while TCRdb's copy carries only in-frame clones and drops some. The data contain tens of thousands of clones, roughly 90% of them singletons. Input material: peripheral blood. The receptors were sampled from a woman aged 70 to 79 with acute or convalescent COVID-19.

This chain connects TRBV28 to TRBJ1-1, with TRBD1 as a possible D gene (6 bases). This CDR3 spans 17 amino acids. CDR1 and CDR2 from the germline V gene are MDHEN and SYDVKM. V lost 7 bases and J 5 bases, leaving 26 bases between the germline ends. The CDR3 sequence is CASILQGVLRSRTEAFF. The DNA for the CDR3 is TGTGCCAGCATCCTACAGGGAGTTTTACGATCAAGGACTGAAGCTTTCTTT.

This clone appeared a few times. The rearrangement links TRBV4-1 to TRBJ2-1; 16 bases agree with TRBD2. The V segment lost 0 bases and the J segment 4 bases; nucleotides outside the gene matches: 6. The CDR3 is made up of 19 amino acids. CDR1 and CDR2 from the germline V gene are MGHRA and YSYEKL. DNA of the CDR3: TGCGCCAGCAGCCAAGATGAGGGACTAGCGGGAGGGTTGTACAATGAGCAGTTCTTC. Amino acids: CASSQDEGLAGGLYNEQFF.

The chain recombines TRBV25-1 with TRBJ1-2, with 7 bases aligning to TRBD1. Unmatched junction bases numbered 8, after V lost 6 bases and J lost 1 base. Germline V lookup: CDR1 MGHDK, CDR2 SYGVNS. The CDR3 is 15 residues long. CDR3 amino acids: CASRETGTNNYGYTF. CDR3 sequence (DNA): TGTGCCAGCAGAGAGACAGGGACGAATAACTATGGCTACACCTTC.

This clone was seen a single time. The chain recombines TRBV3-1 (or the pseudogene TRBV3-2) with TRBJ2-5; 7 bases line up with TRBD2. CDR1 is LGHDT, CDR2 YNNKEL, per germline (reference sequence). The V gene end was trimmed by 4 bases and the J gene end by 5 bases; junction bases not matched to a gene: 4. CDR3 length: 13 amino acids. CDR3 sequence: CASSRGGRETQYF. CDR3 nucleotides: TGTGCCAGCAGCCGGGGGGGGAGGGAGACCCAGTACTTC.

This clone has only one observation. The CDR3 bases are TGTGCCAGCTCAGACGGACAGTCGGAAGGTTCACCCCTCCACTTT. Translating gives CASSDGQSEGSPLHF. The chain couples TRBV18 to TRBJ1-6, with D maybe TRBD1 (6 bases). V dropped 5 bases and J dropped 9 bases, with 17 bases sitting between them. The length of the CDR3 is 15 residues. Germline V gene data show CDR1 as KGHSH and CDR2 as LQKENI.

The V gene is TRBV6-6, the J gene TRBJ2-7; D perhaps matches TRBD1 (6 bases). The CDR3 loop spans 16 amino acids. Germline V gene sequence: CDR1 MNHNY, CDR2 SVGAGI (reference sequence). The V gene lost 6 bases and the J gene lost 7 bases, with 25 bases spanning the gap. CDR3 protein: CASRGSAGDRPGEQYF. The CDR3 DNA follows: TGTGCCAGCAGGGGATCAGCAGGGGATCGACCGGGTGAGCAGTACTTC.

The chain couples TRBV21-1 to TRBJ1-2; TRBD1, as called in the table, went unchecked against the DNA. TRBV21-1 is a pseudogene locus. The CDR3 is 14 amino acids. For the CDR3, the DNA is TGTGCCAGCAGCAATCCCAGGCAGGTGGATGGCTACACCTTC. This translates into CASSNPRQVDGYTF.

This chain connects TRBV11-3 to TRBJ2-1; D is perhaps TRBD2 (6 bases). The length of the CDR3 is 14 residues. V lost 2 bases, J lost 12 bases, and 17 bases lay in between. From germline, CDR1 is SGHNT and CDR2 YENEEA. The CDR3 sequence is CASSLTSLTGAQFF. The CDR3 DNA follows: TGTGCCAGCAGCTTAACGTCTTTAACGGGAGCGCAGTTCTTC. Using reference TRBV11-3 and TRBJ2-1 for the parts outside the CDR3, the full variable domain is EAGVVQSPRYKIIEKKQPVAFWCNPISGHNTLYWYLQNLGQGPELLIRYENEEAVDDSQLPKDRFSAERLKGVDSTLKIQPAELGDSAVYLCASSLTSLTGAQFFGPGTRLTVL.

The chain couples TRBV6-1 to TRBJ1-5; TRBD1 is a possible D gene (6 bases). The CDR3 extends over 18 amino acids. Trimming took off 2 bases at V and 3 bases at J, with 20 bases between the two ends. Germline V lookup: CDR1 MNHNS, CDR2 SASEGT. The CDR3 loop is CASSEKGVLQGANQPQHF. CDR3 in DNA: TGTGCCAGCAGTGAAAAGGGGGTTTTACAGGGAGCCAATCAGCCCCAGCATTTT.

This clone was counted a few times. J is TRBJ1-2 and V is TRBV27; TRBD1 matches at 9 bases. V was clipped by 2 bases and J by 4 bases; unmatched bases: 8. The CDR3 contains 16 residues. Per germline, CDR1 MNHEY and CDR2 SMNVEV (reference sequence). The CDR3 region has the DNA TGTGCCAGCAGTTTAGGCCCTGGACAGGGGTTCTATGGCTACACCTTC. Translated, it gives CASSLGPGQGFYGYTF.

This chain joins TRBV5-1 and TRBJ1-4, with D unresolved. Germline V gene sequence: CDR1 SGHRS, CDR2 YFSETQ. Trimming took 4 bases from V and 8 from J, leaving 12 bases between them. The length of the CDR3 is 13 residues. CDR3 sequence reads: CASSPGLGEKLFF. In DNA form, the CDR3 reads TGCGCCAGCAGCCCGGGGTTGGGGGAAAAACTGTTTTTT.

The chain combines TRBV30 with TRBJ1-2; 8 bases line up with TRBD1. The germline CDR1 and CDR2 sequences are GTSNPN and SVGIG (reference sequence). This CDR3 has 13 residues. V was pared by 3 bases and J by 5 bases, with 5 bases of the junction left unmatched. The CDR3: CAWRPGQGYGYTF. In DNA, the CDR3 is TGTGCCTGGAGACCAGGACAGGGTTATGGCTACACCTTC.

J is TRBJ1-5 and V is TRBV12-3 or TRBV12-4, with 11 bases matching TRBD1. With V trimmed by 3 bases and J by 10 bases, 2 bases remained unmatched. The CDR3 contains 13 residues. The CDR3 sequence: CASSLGQGDPQHF. The CDR3 bases are TGTGCCAGCAGTTTGGGACAGGGGGATCCCCAGCATTTT.

The chain recombines TRBV14 with TRBJ1-3; TRBD1 matches 8 bases. This CDR3 region has 15 residues. V shed 0 bases, J shed 4 bases, and the junction held 2 bases outside the gene matches. CDR1 and CDR2 (germline): SGHDN, FVKESK. This chain's CDR3 is CASSQDGTGGNTIYF. CDR3 DNA: TGTGCCAGCAGCCAAGACGGGACAGGAGGAAACACCATATATTTT.

A single count supports this clone. This rearrangement joins TRBV6-5 to TRBJ1-1; maybe TRBD1 (6 bases). Looked up from germline, CDR1 is MNHEY and CDR2 is SVGAGI. The CDR3 totals 15 residues. Deletions cut 0 bases from V and 1 base from J, with 9 bases between. The CDR3 is CASSYSAGANTEAFF. CDR3 in DNA: TGTGCCAGCAGTTACTCTGCAGGGGCGAACACTGAAGCTTTCTTT.

The chain joins TRBV7-9 to TRBJ2-7, with D tentatively TRBD1 (5 bases). The V gene lost 0 bases and the J gene lost 6 bases, with 9 bases spanning the gap. Germline CDR1 reads SEHNR; CDR2 reads FQNEAQ (reference sequence). This CDR3 comprises 13 residues. CDR3 nucleotides: TGTGCCAGCAGCTTAGCAGGGGTATCCGAGCAGTACGTC. Translated, it gives CASSLAGVSEQYV.

This chain joins TRBV24-1 and TRBJ1-6, with TRBD1 identical over 7 bases. Germline V CDR1 and CDR2: KGHDR, SFDVKD. This CDR3 is 13 amino acids long. The V gene end was trimmed by 7 bases and the J gene end by 8 bases; junction bases not matched to a gene: 4. CDR3 sequence reads: CATRRTGDSPLHF. The CDR3 nucleotides read TGTGCCACCAGGCGGACAGGCGATTCACCCCTCCACTTT.

The J gene is TRBJ1-5, the V gene TRBV24-1; D is ambiguous. The germline V and J ends were trimmed by 9 bases and 0 bases, with 17 bases remaining between them. The CDR3 is made up of 16 amino acids. Germline values: CDR1 KGHDR, CDR2 SFDVKD. CDR3 sequence (DNA): TGTGCCACCCCGGGTGGAACACCCTATAGCAATCAGCCCCAGCATTTT. It yields the protein CATPGGTPYSNQPQHF.

The chain combines TRBV5-1 with TRBJ2-2; TRBD2 aligns across 9 bases. Losses at the gene ends were 1 base for V and 4 bases for J; bases not matched to a gene: 5. This CDR3 spans 16 amino acids. Germline V gene data show CDR1 as SGHRS and CDR2 as YFSETQ. The CDR3 spells CASSLSAGGPTGELFF. The DNA of the CDR3 is TGCGCCAGCAGCTTGTCGGCGGGGGGGCCCACCGGGGAGCTGTTTTTT.

The chain recombines TRBV5-1 with TRBJ2-1; 8 bases map to TRBD2. In germline, CDR1 is SGHRS, CDR2 YFSETQ. The length of the CDR3 is 15 residues. V lost 4 bases to trimming and J lost 8 bases; unmatched junction nucleotides: 11. The CDR3 bases are TGCGCCAGCAGCCCTCGCCCCGGACTAGCCGATGAGCAGTTCTTC. Encoded protein: CASSPRPGLADEQFF.

This chain joins TRBV5-6 and TRBJ2-2; tentative D call: TRBD1 (6 bases). The length of the CDR3 is 14 residues. The germline CDR1 and CDR2 sequences are SGHDT and YYEEEE. Trimming removed 5 bases from V and 5 bases from J, with 13 bases in between. CDR3 DNA sequence: TGTGCCAGCAGTTCAATTACAGGGACCGGGGAGCTGTTTTTT. It yields the protein CASSSITGTGELFF.

V and J are TRBV28 and TRBJ2-7, with TRBD1 as a possible D gene (6 bases). CDR1 is MDHEN and CDR2 is SYDVKM in the germline V gene. The CDR3 has 13 amino acids. The ends were cut back, 6 bases at V and 1 base at J, with 10 bases in the middle. CDR3 in DNA: TGTGCCAGCAGACAGGGTCGTTCCTACGAGCAGTACTTC. Translating it yields CASRQGRSYEQYF.

V gene TRBV5-4 combines with J gene TRBJ1-2, with 8 bases matching TRBD1. CDR3 length: 15 residues. With 4 bases clipped from V and 2 bases from J, the junction kept 7 bases outside the gene matches. Per germline, CDR1 SGHNT and CDR2 YYREEE (reference sequence). CDR3 sequence reads: CASSAGQARNYGYTF. Here the CDR3 DNA reads TGTGCCAGCAGCGCGGGACAGGCTCGGAACTATGGCTACACCTTC.

This clone was recorded only once. Written as DNA, the CDR3 is TGTGCCAGCAGTTTGGGATTTGACAGGAACACTGAAGCTTTCTTT. Translated, it gives CASSLGFDRNTEAFF. The chain joins TRBV6-5 to TRBJ1-1; the D gene is possibly TRBD1 (5 bases). The CDR3 length is 15 residues. Germline CDR1 MNHEY, CDR2 SVGAGI. V lost 4 bases and J 1 base, leaving 13 bases between the germline ends.

The rearrangement uses TRBV28 and TRBJ1-6; no clear D. Germline V lookup: CDR1 MDHEN, CDR2 SYDVKM. The V end was cut by 2 bases, the J end by 5 bases, with 7 bases between. The CDR3 length is 14 residues. CDR3 residues: CASSLGRHNSPLHF. The CDR3 DNA reads TGTGCCAGCAGTTTAGGGCGACATAATTCACCCCTCCACTTT. The full variable domain, with the rest looked up from reference TRBV28 and TRBJ1-6, is DVKVTQSSRYLVKRTGEKVFLECVQDMDHENMFWYRQDPGLGLRLIYFSYDVKMKEKGDIPEGYSVSREKKERFSLILESASTNQTSMYLCASSLGRHNSPLHFGNGTRLTVT.